A single sample is the source of the 15 T cell receptor beta chains below, sequenced in a study of shared clonotypes between healthy human individuals (dated by TCRdb to 2018 to 2021). Library preparation used the immunoSEQ multiplex PCR assay. The clones in this table, taken by TCRdb from immuneACCESS, are in-frame only. Not every clone is retained; where verified, under half of the shortfall comes from an unresolved V gene, and the cause of the rest is unknown. This sample is represented by approximately 2.3 million clones; approximately 93% of them were singletons. The ten largest account for under 0.45% of the sample. The sequencing sample was made of naive CD4+ T cells from PBMCs. According to the study, the label for this sample's cell subset or site signals: CD45RA+ positively selected. The receptor set was obtained from a man aged 18-30 years in good health. Some clones in this sample may be carry-over from other donors' samples.

Only one count was recorded for this clone. The genes are TRBV11-2 and TRBJ1-3; 10 bases map to TRBD1. This CDR3 region has 15 residues. V gave up 5 bases and J gave up 2 bases; unmatched junction bases: 3. Germline V gene data show CDR1 as SGHAT and CDR2 as FQNNGV. CDR3 amino acids: CASSIGTGAGNTIYF. The DNA for the CDR3 is TGTGCCAGCAGCATAGGGACAGGGGCTGGAAACACCATATATTTT.

In nucleotides, the CDR3 is TGTGCCAGTAGCCCTCGTGGGACTAGCGGGAGACCGATCCTCGCGAACACCGGGGAGCTGTTTTTT. Amino acids: CASSPRGTSGRPILANTGELFF. The chain joins TRBV19 to TRBJ2-2; 14 nucleotides match TRBD2. Looked up from germline, CDR1 is LNHDA and CDR2 is SQIVND (reference sequence). V trimming: 6 bases; J trimming: 0 bases; junction bases outside the gene matches: 18. This CDR3 region has 22 residues.

The chain couples TRBV27 to TRBJ1-1; tentatively, D is TRBD1 (5 bases). Germline loops: CDR1 MNHEY, CDR2 SMNVEV (reference sequence). The CDR3 has 15 amino acids. Trimming cost V 1 base and J 1 base, with 10 bases left between them. CDR3 amino acids: CASSLLSGGNTEAFF. For the CDR3, the DNA is TGTGCCAGCAGTTTATTGTCGGGGGGGAACACTGAAGCTTTCTTT.

The rearrangement links TRBV18 to TRBJ2-5, with a weak D call TRBD2 (6 bases). Trimming took 1 base from V and 7 from J, leaving 22 bases between them. The germline V gene has CDR1 KGHSH and CDR2 LQKENI. The CDR3 covers 17 residues. CDR3 amino acids: CASSPLPPLASQWTQYF. CDR3 DNA sequence: TGTGCCAGCTCACCACTGCCCCCCCTAGCGAGCCAGTGGACCCAGTACTTC.

Remarks on this clone: The sample holds other DNA sequences that translate to the same CDR3. The chain carries TRBV9 and TRBJ2-1; 7 positions agree with TRBD1. J gave up 4 bases and V 2 bases, and 3 bases lay outside the gene matches. The CDR3 totals 14 residues. Germline V CDR1 and CDR2: SGDLS, YYNGEE. CDR3 loop: CASSVGDRYNEQFF. CDR3 coding DNA: TGTGCCAGCAGCGTCGGGGACAGATACAATGAGCAGTTCTTC.

The chain couples TRBV14 to TRBJ2-2; TRBD1 might be the D (6 bases). The V gene's germline CDR1 is SGHDN and CDR2 FVKESK. This CDR3 is built from 16 residues. Trimming removed 1 base at V and 3 bases at J, with 12 bases between. The CDR3 spells CASSQGQAGYTGELFF. CDR3 coding DNA: TGTGCCAGCAGCCAAGGACAGGCAGGGTACACCGGGGAGCTGTTTTTT.

The sample holds one count of this clone. The chain joins TRBV11-2 to TRBJ1-2; D unresolved. This CDR3 comprises 14 residues. Trimming shortened V by 5 bases and J by 4 bases, and 14 bases separated the two germline ends. Germline CDR1 is SGHAT and CDR2 is FQNNGV. CDR3 loop: CASSIHGGSYGYTF. CDR3 sequence (DNA): TGTGCCAGCAGCATCCACGGCGGAAGCTATGGCTACACCTTC.

The chain joins TRBV5-8 to TRBJ1-4, with TRBD1 matching 7 bases. The junction had 6 bases not matched to a gene; V was cut back by 1 base and J by 0 bases. The CDR3 covers 17 residues. Germline loops: CDR1 SGHTS, CDR2 YDEGEE. The CDR3 bases are TGTGCCAGCAGCTTGACAGGGGTGCTCCCAACTAATGAAAAACTGTTTTTT. It specifies CASSLTGVLPTNEKLFF.

Details on this clone: At one end, the junction sequence differs from germline, possibly due to a read error. J is TRBJ1-3 and V is TRBV28; D remains unclear. The CDR3 is made up of 12 amino acids. Germline lookup yields CDR1 MDHEN and CDR2 SYDVKM. The CDR3 spells CASSWSGNTIYF. The CDR3 DNA reads TGTGCCAGTAGTTGGTCTGGAAACACCATATATTTT. Complete variable domain (other parts from reference TRBV28 and TRBJ1-3): DVKVTQSSRYLVKRTGEKVFLECVQDMDHENMFWYRQDPGLGLRLIYFSYDVKMKEKGDIPEGYSVSREKKERFSLILESASTNQTSMYLCASSWSGNTIYFGEGSWLTVV.

The rearrangement links TRBV9 to TRBJ2-2; D not resolved. The V end lost 6 bases, the J end lost 3 bases, and 9 bases lay between the germline ends. This CDR3 contains 13 residues. CDR1 is SGDLS, CDR2 YYNGEE, per germline. CDR3 protein: CASTLRDTGELFF. The CDR3 DNA follows: TGTGCCAGCACCCTCCGGGACACCGGGGAGCTGTTTTTT.

This chain joins TRBV6-1 and TRBJ1-5; D is unresolved. The CDR3 sequence is 15 residues long. Trimming took off 2 bases at V and 4 bases at J, with 12 bases between the two ends. CDR1 and CDR2 from the germline V gene are MNHNS and SASEGT. DNA of the CDR3: TGTGCCAGCAGTGAACCCCTTCTAAAAAATCAGCCCCAGCATTTT. Its protein is CASSEPLLKNQPQHF.

The genes are TRBV5-1 and TRBJ2-2; D unresolved. V gave up 4 bases and J gave up 7 bases, with 5 bases separating them. In germline, CDR1 is SGHRS, CDR2 YFSETQ. The CDR3 length is 11 residues. The CDR3 DNA reads as TGCGCCAGCAGCCCGGGCGGGGAGCTGTTTTTT. This translates into CASSPGGELFF.

The J gene is TRBJ2-3, the V gene TRBV28, with 10 nucleotides matching TRBD1. Germline CDR1 reads MDHEN; CDR2 reads SYDVKM. After removal of 6 bases from V and 3 bases from J, the junction contained 9 bases not matched to a gene. The CDR3 totals 16 residues. The CDR3 sequence is CASRLGGTGVTDTQYF. CDR3 coding DNA: TGTGCCAGCAGACTCGGGGGGACAGGGGTAACAGATACGCAGTATTTT.

The rearrangement uses TRBV2 and TRBJ2-2, with TRBD1 matching 7 bases. CDR1 is SNHLY, CDR2 FYNNEI, per germline. The CDR3 runs 14 residues. V lost 5 bases to trimming and J lost 7 bases; unmatched junction nucleotides: 7. Here the CDR3 reads CASSYDREGGELFF. The CDR3 nucleotides are TGTGCCAGCAGTTATGACAGGGAAGGCGGGGAGCTGTTTTTT.

V usage is TRBV7-8 and J usage is TRBJ2-1; TRBD2 aligns across 13 bases. The germline gives CDR1 SGHVS, CDR2 FQNEAQ. J was trimmed by 5 bases and V by 5 bases; bases with no gene match: 6. CDR3 size: 16 residues. Here the CDR3 reads CASSLGLAGVHNEQFF. In DNA form, the CDR3 reads TGTGCCAGCAGCCTCGGACTAGCGGGAGTCCACAATGAGCAGTTCTTC.